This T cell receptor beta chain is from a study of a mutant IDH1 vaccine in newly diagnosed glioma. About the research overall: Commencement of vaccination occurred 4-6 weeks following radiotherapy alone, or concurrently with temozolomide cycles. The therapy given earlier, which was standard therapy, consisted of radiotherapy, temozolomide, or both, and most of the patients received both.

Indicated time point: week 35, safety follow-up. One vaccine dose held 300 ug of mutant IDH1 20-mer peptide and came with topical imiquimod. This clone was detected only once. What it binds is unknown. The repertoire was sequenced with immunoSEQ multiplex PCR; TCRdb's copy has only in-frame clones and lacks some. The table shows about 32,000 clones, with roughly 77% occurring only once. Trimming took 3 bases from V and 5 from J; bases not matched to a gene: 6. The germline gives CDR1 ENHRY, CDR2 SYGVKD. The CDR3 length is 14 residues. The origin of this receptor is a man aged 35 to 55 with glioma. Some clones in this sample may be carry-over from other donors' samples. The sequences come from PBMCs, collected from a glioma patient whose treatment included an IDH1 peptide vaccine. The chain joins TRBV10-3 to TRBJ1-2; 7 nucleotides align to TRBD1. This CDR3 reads CAISDPARGYGYTF. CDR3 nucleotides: TGTGCCATCAGTGACCCCGCCAGGGGGTATGGCTACACCTTC.